This section outlines one TCR beta chain sequence together with its context. What antigen it recognizes has not been identified. No qualities accompany the bases; no much larger clone lies one base away. The library was produced with the immunoSEQ multiplex PCR assay. The multiplex PCR relied on a mix of 60 forward primers for TCR Vbeta segments and 13 reverse primers for TCR Jbeta segments. A multiplex PCR assay on genomic DNA amplified the CDR3 region of rearranged TCR beta genes. On the Illumina HiSeq System, the amplified TCR beta libraries were sequenced as 87-base-pair reads. From the authors' description of their analysis: A later analysis counted around 72 million unique TCR beta chains across the 600 to 850 repertoires, and approximately 11 million of these chains were shared by at least two donors. To remove PCR and sequencing errors, raw reads were error-corrected and collapsed into unique sequences using a nearest-neighbor algorithm that merged closely related sequences. To assign V, D and J gene segments, CDR3 sequences were aligned to IMGT reference sequences. For a sequence to be retained, at least a six-nucleotide match to both a V gene segment and a J gene segment was required. A rearrangement was called productive if the CDR3 had no stop codons and remained in frame with V and J, and every other rearrangement was called non-productive. CDR3 was defined according to IMGT convention as the region running from the second conserved V-encoded cysteine to the conserved J-encoded phenylalanine. Sequences without an unambiguous match to a single V gene segment were excluded from the earlier analysis of 587 of the donors. In an earlier analysis of 587 of the donors, a V segment was called functional when productive rearrangements were above 56.7%, and segregating when the standard deviation between donors exceeded 5%. A statistical classification framework was developed to diagnose cytomegalovirus status using the catalog of TCR beta chain sequences. In a later analysis, TCR nucleotide sequences were compared against IMGT/GENE-DB human TR gene sequences so that V and J genes could be assigned. A later analysis assigned CDR3 sequences and most-parsimonious VDJ recombination scenarios with the TCRdist pipeline. In a later analysis, every TCR beta chain was defined by the combination of its CDR3 amino acid sequence and its V-gene family, and reads without a unique V-gene family were dropped. In a later analysis, some 600 highly shared, low-generation-probability nucleotide sequences were removed to address suspected cross-contamination and a sequencing artifact. In a later analysis, a clonal expansion index for each public chain was calculated from normalized within-repertoire ranks of inferred template counts. A later analysis computed generation probabilities with a VDJ recombination model fitted to out-of-frame rearrangements, and checked the results against IGoR. A later analysis scored TCR-TCR, TCR-HLA and TCR-CMV co-occurrence with hypergeometric tests, applying a repertoire-size bias correction to TCR pairs. False discovery rates were estimated in a later analysis by permuting HLA or CMV assignments 20 times. In a later analysis, co-occurring TCRs were grouped using DBSCAN, with TCRdist sequence similarity added in when clustering inside HLA-allele-positive subsets. Co-occurrence clustering excluded repertoires with fewer than 30,000 or more than 120,000 public chains, plus five with anomalous nucleotide sharing. Not all clones reach the TCRdb copy of this immuneACCESS table, which keeps in-frame sequences only. Checked studies attribute under half of the gap to unresolved V genes and leave the rest unexplained. The V and J calls and clone size are taken from that table; D and trimming were inferred from the DNA. The sample contains about 130,000 clones, around 82% of them found a single time. More than 1.5% of the sample is taken by the ten largest.

These data originate in a study of cytomegalovirus exposure and HLA in healthy donors (dated by TCRdb to the late 2010s). Broadly, across the study: An earlier analysis of several hundred of the donors reported approximately 300 Gb of sequence data and 120 million or so unique TCR beta sequences from some 180 million T cells. A few DR-DQ haplotypes were treated as single units for association and clustering because of strong linkage in the cohort. Along with the approximately 650-subject first cohort, a separate validation cohort of around 120 different subjects was used. Genome-wide SNP genotypes for about 55% of the roughly 670 donors were used in a later genetic analysis, which treated that subset as a discovery cohort. Across some 400 genotyped donors of the cohort, an average of 235,054 unique TCR beta nucleotide sequences per donor were sequenced, and about a sixth of those sequences were non-productive. All discovery cohort repertoires had been generated using a single sequencing platform. Typing coverage differed by locus: A, B, C, DRB1 and DQB1 were typed in roughly 629-640 donors, DQA1 in around 500, DPA1 in nearly 610, and DPB1 in just under 480. To study patterns of TCR occurrence, a later analysis re-analyzed previously published TCR beta repertoires from 600 to 750 donors and added high-resolution HLA genotyping. In an earlier analysis of roughly 600 of the donors, high-throughput TCR beta sequencing was used to judge whether each TCR beta V gene segment behaved as functional or pseudogenic. In the later analysis, no new phenotypic data were used to find candidate immune exposures; instead, reliance was placed on TCR beta sequences and their occurrence across donors. High-throughput TCR immunosequencing, statistical association of individual TCRs with disease status, and machine learning were combined to predict cytomegalovirus infection status. Donor age, sex, ethnicity and CMV serostatus were compiled alongside the repertoire data. Both class I and class II loci were covered by HLA typing, at four-digit resolution. The study was designed to test whether signatures of past pathogen exposure could be identified by cataloging public T cell receptors. Of the 300 to 450 genotyped donors, 70% to 90% were placed in the genetic ancestry cluster associated with self-reported Caucasian donors. An early release covering about 600 HLA-typed donors comprised approximately 300 gigabases of sequencing data and about 90 million unique TCR sequences. The study used immunosequencing to profile the T cell repertoires of approximately 690 subjects and linked those repertoires to cytomegalovirus serostatus. Results and caveats for the whole study, not just this receptor: Broadly in line with IMGT annotations, most TCR beta V segments showed up in productive rearrangements about 90% or about 30% of the time in an earlier analysis of several hundred of the donors. For the cohort, immune exposure information was limited to CMV serostatus. According to the authors, the approach could potentially be generalized to other disease states and immunological phenotypes. At a false discovery rate of 0.05, a later analysis linked around 15,000 TCR beta sequences to specific HLA alleles. Compared with the 666-donor mean, donors in an Asian-associated ancestry cluster had fewer N-insertions in productive TCRs, according to a later genetic analysis. Cytomegalovirus status was reported to be diagnosed by the classifier with high specificity and sensitivity in both the original and validation cohorts. Linkage disequilibrium might explain the correlated functional status among segregating V segments, but an unknown experimental factor could not be ruled out. A later analysis found that TCR association rates varied across HLA loci, with DRB1 alleles showing the most associated TCRs and HLA-C alleles the fewest. In vitro tests confirmed that a few of the cytomegalovirus-associated TCR beta chains recognize cytomegalovirus antigens. Approximately 18 rarely observed V segments, including chromosome 9 orphons, were excluded from the earlier analysis of several hundred of the donors because counts were too low. When HLA alleles, especially DR and DQ, strongly co-occurred, attributing TCR associations to individual alleles was difficult. Compared with equally common non-associated chains, HLA-associated TCR beta chains in a later analysis were more clonally expanded and had lower generation probabilities. A further reported finding was that TCR beta sequences accurately predicted the HLA-A and HLA-B alleles for most subjects in the first cohort. In a later genetic analysis, a missense DCLRE1C variant was associated with V-gene and J-gene trimming of TCR beta chains, and the association was replicated in an independent cohort. The 87-base-pair reads could not distinguish some IMGT-functional V segments, including TRBV6-2 and TRBV6-3, so those segments were excluded. According to a later analysis, most CMV-associated TCR beta chains appeared to be HLA-restricted, and the HLA associations seemed to be driven largely by CMV exposure. In this cohort, only TCR beta chains were sequenced, and detectable features were limited by the absence of alpha or paired-chain data. Because some donors lacked HLA typing at each locus, the association tests relied only on the typed subset. While some public TCRs were present in many individuals, most TCR sequences turned up only very rarely across donors. Sequencing depth was assumed to be roughly uniform across donors in the presence/absence analyses, though that assumption may not hold. The study gave a list of some 150 TCR beta chains associated with cytomegalovirus. A cluster of highly shared sequence variants was judged likely to be a technical artifact of the sequencing pipeline. In a later analysis, several top co-occurrence clusters were reported to appear linked to parvovirus B19, influenza, CMV and Epstein-Barr virus.

The cohort comprised 670 or so healthy bone marrow donors. At the time of sampling, all cohort members were nominally healthy, though unrecorded immune exposures were likely present. The donor tested CMV seronegative and was one of the 352 seronegative cohort members. A peripheral blood sample was provided by each donor, and peripheral blood mononuclear cells were used for TCR beta sequencing. The Qiagen DNeasy Blood Extraction Kit was used to extract genomic DNA from the blood cell samples. CDR1 and CDR2 are read off the germline V gene as KGHSH and LQKENI. The CDR3 holds 16 amino acids from the cysteine to the phenylalanine. The sequence is cut down to CDR3 DNA, 48 bases in frame from base 1. At the junction V is shortened by 4 bases and J by 6 bases; bases outside the gene matches: 6.

This sequence originates from a boy aged 5-17 years in good health and CMV-seronegative. The sequenced sample was PBMCs. The chain employs TRBV18 and TRBJ2-3; 14 middle bases align to TRBD2. For the CDR3, the sequence is CASSLGTSGSYDTQYF. The DNA sequence is TGTGCCAGCTCACTGGGGACTAGCGGGAGTTATGATACGCAGTATTTT.